This entry lists 3 T cell receptor beta chains sequenced from one sample in a study of identical twins (dated by TCRdb to between 2015 and 2016). The method was 5' RACE. Sequencing took place on an Illumina HiSeq 2000. The public reads were quality trimmed at Q25 with fastp and then assembled into clones with MiXCR by TCRdb, keeping productive beta chains. Merged by CDR3 protein, the rows form single entries marked with the most common genes and DNA. The sample table holds about 530,000 distinct CDR3 sequences, of which about a fifth were seen once. The top ten clones comprise approximately 0.5% of the sample. The same data also contributed to another study, on yellow fever vaccine responses in identical twins.

Sequenced input: CD4+ T cells sorted from blood. The receptors derive from a woman between 18 and 29 years old in good health.

The table lists this clonotype with a count of one. J is TRBJ2-3 and V is TRBV24-1; 7 nucleotides match TRBD1. The ends lost 2 bases at V and 0 bases at J; junction bases unmatched: 4. The CDR3 sequence is 16 residues long. The germline V gene has CDR1 KGHDR and CDR2 SFDVKD. The CDR3 reads CATSDSGTVSTDTQYF. For the CDR3, the DNA is TGTGCCACCAGTGATTCCGGGACAGTAAGCACAGATACGCAGTATTTT.

This clonotype was counted a few times. The chain links TRBV27 to TRBJ1-4; D is uncertain. CDR1 is MNHEY, CDR2 SMNVEV, per germline (reference sequence). Trimming took 6 bases from V and 0 from J, leaving 5 bases between them. This CDR3 has 13 amino acids. DNA of the CDR3: TGTGCCAGCAGCCATGCAACTAATGAAAAACTGTTTTTT. It translates to CASSHATNEKLFF.

The rearrangement uses TRBV7-9 and TRBJ2-2; D is possibly TRBD2 (5 bases). The CDR3 sequence is 16 residues long. V lost 4 bases, J lost 0 bases, and 12 bases lay in between. CDR1 is SEHNR, CDR2 FQNEAQ, per germline (reference sequence). The CDR3 nucleotides are TGTGCCAGCAGCTCTGTGGCTAGCTCGAACACCGGGGAGCTGTTTTTT. Its translation is CASSSVASSNTGELFF.